Each of the 10 T cell receptor beta chains below was sequenced from the same sample in a study of regulatory T cells in long-lasting Graves disease. TCR beta libraries were built with iRepertoire HTBI primers and Arm-PCR of CDR3 regions. From the multiplex PCR reads, TCRdb called clonotypes with MiXCR, one entry per CDR3 protein. The table records some 500,000 distinct CDR3 sequences, about 13% of them present only once. Time point meaning: newly diagnosed GD, antithyroid drugs for less than 3 months. Making the TCR library involved RNA that had been extracted from PBMCs. This sample also appeared in a second study, on T cells in Graves' hyperthyroidism and ophthalmopathy.

Sequencing used peripheral blood mononuclear cells (PBMCs), obtained at new diagnosis, from a patient treated with antithyroid drugs. The receptors shown here come from a man in his thirties or forties with Graves disease.

This clonotype was seen at least ten times. The chain links TRBV3-1 to TRBJ2-1; D perhaps matches TRBD2 (5 bases). Germline V CDR1 and CDR2: LGHDT, YNNKEL (reference sequence). The CDR3 length is 11 residues. Trimming stripped 4 bases from V and 8 bases from J, with 6 bases between. The CDR3 reads CASSLRDEQFF. The CDR3 DNA reads as TGTGCCAGCAGCCTGAGGGATGAGCAGTTCTTC.

This clonotype was observed at least ten times. CDR3 nucleotide sequence: TGTGCCAGTCTAGCGGGAGTGACAGATACGCAGTATTTT. The encoded protein is CASLAGVTDTQYF. This chain uses TRBV12-3 or TRBV12-4 with TRBJ2-3; TRBD2 matches at 10 bases. The CDR3 has 13 amino acids. Unmatched junction bases numbered 3, after V lost 9 bases and J lost 3 bases.

The sample holds many counts of this clonotype. The chain has TRBV7-9 and TRBJ1-1; no clear D. Trimming left V 1 base short and J 1 base short, with 7 bases between. Germline lookup yields CDR1 SEHNR and CDR2 FQNEAQ (reference sequence). The CDR3 has 14 amino acids. This CDR3 reads CASSLDPGNTEAFF. The DNA of the CDR3 is TGTGCCAGCAGCTTAGATCCGGGGAACACTGAAGCTTTCTTT.

V and J are TRBV30 and TRBJ2-3, with D perhaps TRBD2 (6 bases). With 3 bases removed from V and 2 bases from J, the gap between germline ends came to 12 bases. CDR3 length: 14 residues. Germline V gene sequence: CDR1 GTSNPN, CDR2 SVGIG (reference sequence). CDR3 protein: CAWRLRGLTDTQYF. The CDR3 nucleotides are TGTGCCTGGAGGCTACGGGGACTCACAGATACGCAGTATTTT. Filled out from reference TRBV30 and TRBJ2-3, the complete variable domain reads SQTIHQWPATLVQPVGSPLSLECTVEGTSNPNLYWYRQAAGRGLQLLFYSVGIGQISSEVPQNLSASRPQDRQFILSSKKLLLSDSGFYLCAWRLRGLTDTQYFGPGTRLTVL.

This clonotype has at least ten counts. The gene calls are TRBV5-1 and TRBJ2-7, with TRBD1 identical over 9 bases. V was pared by 4 bases and J by 2 bases, with 4 bases of the junction left unmatched. The CDR3 covers 14 residues. The germline V gene encodes CDR1 SGHRS and CDR2 YFSETQ. The CDR3 sequence is CASSGGQGPYEQYF. In DNA, the CDR3 is TGCGCCAGCAGCGGAGGACAGGGGCCCTACGAGCAGTACTTC.

There are many counts of this clonotype. This chain connects TRBV4-2 to TRBJ1-1; 7 positions agree with TRBD1. CDR1 and CDR2 from the germline V gene are LGHNA and YNFKEQ. The V segment lost 3 bases and the J segment 4 bases; nucleotides outside the gene matches: 8. This CDR3 is built from 15 residues. The CDR3 DNA is TGTGCCAGCAGCCATGGACAGGCTCTTGGCACTGAAGCTTTCTTT. This encodes CASSHGQALGTEAFF.

This clonotype came up many times. This rearrangement joins TRBV2 to TRBJ1-4, with no clear D. This CDR3 is 13 amino acids long. Trimming shortened V by 4 bases and J by 6 bases, and 9 bases separated the two germline ends. Germline CDR1 and CDR2: SNHLY and FYNNEI. The CDR3 spells CASSVNAYEKLFF. The CDR3 region has the DNA TGTGCCAGCAGTGTAAACGCTTATGAAAAACTGTTTTTT.

The chain has TRBV3-1 and TRBJ2-5; 7 nucleotides match TRBD1. Unmatched junction bases numbered 8, after V lost 7 bases and J lost 3 bases. CDR3 length: 14 amino acids. Germline lookup yields CDR1 LGHDT and CDR2 YNNKEL (reference sequence). CDR3 in amino acids: CASIEGGQKETQYF. CDR3 bases: TGTGCCAGCATAGAAGGGGGCCAAAAAGAGACCCAGTACTTC.

The chain joins TRBV7-3 to TRBJ2-3; tentatively, D is TRBD1 (7 bases). Germline values: CDR1 SGHTA, CDR2 FQGTGA. Trimming shortened V by 3 bases and J by 4 bases, and 11 bases separated the two germline ends. The CDR3 covers 14 residues. The CDR3 DNA is TGTGCCAGCAGCTTTCGCGGGACAGCAGATACGCAGTATTTT. It yields the protein CASSFRGTADTQYF.

The chain is built from TRBV19 and TRBJ1-2; TRBD1 might be the D (5 bases). Germline V gene data show CDR1 as LNHDA and CDR2 as SQIVND (reference sequence). Trimming pared 2 bases from V and 2 bases from J, leaving 15 bases between. The CDR3 runs 16 residues. In DNA, the CDR3 is TGTGCCAGTAGTATACGGGGCGAGGGAACGAACTATGGCTACACCTTC. Its protein is CASSIRGEGTNYGYTF. The complete variable domain, with remaining parts taken from reference TRBV19 and TRBJ1-2, reads DGGITQSPKYLFRKEGQNVTLSCEQNLNHDAMYWYRQDPGQGLRLIYYSQIVNDFQKGDIAEGYSVSREKKESFPLTVTSAQKNPTAFYLCASSIRGEGTNYGYTFGSGTRLTVV.